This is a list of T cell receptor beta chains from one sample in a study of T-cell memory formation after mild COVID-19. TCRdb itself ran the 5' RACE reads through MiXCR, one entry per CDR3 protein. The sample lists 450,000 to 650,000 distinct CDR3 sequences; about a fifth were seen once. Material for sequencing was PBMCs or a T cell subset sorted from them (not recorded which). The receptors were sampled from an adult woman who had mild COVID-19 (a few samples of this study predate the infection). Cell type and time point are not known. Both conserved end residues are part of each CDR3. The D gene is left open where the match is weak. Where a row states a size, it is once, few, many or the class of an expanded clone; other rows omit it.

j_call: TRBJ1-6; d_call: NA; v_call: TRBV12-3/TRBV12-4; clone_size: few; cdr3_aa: CASSLLRGRSPLHF; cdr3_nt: TGTGCCAGCAGTTTATTGAGGGGACGGTCACCCCTCCACTTT
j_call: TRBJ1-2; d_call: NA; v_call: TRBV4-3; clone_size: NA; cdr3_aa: CASSPTRGAYGYTF; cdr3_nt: TGCGCCAGCAGTCCTACCCGAGGAGCCTATGGCTACACCTTC
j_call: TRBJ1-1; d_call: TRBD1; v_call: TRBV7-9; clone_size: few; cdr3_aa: CASSPRTGKNTEAFF; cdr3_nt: TGTGCCAGCAGCCCCCGGACAGGCAAGAACACTGAAGCTTTCTTT
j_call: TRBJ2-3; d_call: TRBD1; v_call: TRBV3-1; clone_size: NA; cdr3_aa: CASSLGTVRNTQYF; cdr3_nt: TGTGCCAGCAGCCTCGGGACAGTCCGGAATACGCAGTATTTT
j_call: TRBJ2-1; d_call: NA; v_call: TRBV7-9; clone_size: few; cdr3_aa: CALLELAANNEQFF; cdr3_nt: TGTGCCCTCTTGGAATTAGCGGCCAACAATGAGCAGTTCTTC
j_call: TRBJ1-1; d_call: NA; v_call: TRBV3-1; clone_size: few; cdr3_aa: CASATRLNTEAFF; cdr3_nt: TGTGCCAGCGCGACCAGGCTGAACACTGAAGCTTTCTTT
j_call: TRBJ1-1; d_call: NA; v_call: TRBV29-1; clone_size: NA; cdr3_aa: CSVEEDSWAFF; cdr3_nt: TGCAGCGTTGAAGAAGACTCTTGGGCTTTCTTT
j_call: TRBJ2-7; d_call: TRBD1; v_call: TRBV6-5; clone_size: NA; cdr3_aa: CASSYHGTASYEQYF; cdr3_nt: TGTGCCAGCAGTTACCACGGGACAGCATCCTACGAGCAGTACTTC
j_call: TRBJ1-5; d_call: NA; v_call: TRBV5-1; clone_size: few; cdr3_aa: CASSKGGADQPQHF; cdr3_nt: TGCGCCAGCAGTAAAGGGGGTGCGGATCAGCCCCAGCATTTT
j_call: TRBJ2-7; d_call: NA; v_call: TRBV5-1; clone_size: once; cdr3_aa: CASSFSPSYEQYF; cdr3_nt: TGCGCCAGCAGCTTCAGTCCTTCCTACGAGCAGTACTTC
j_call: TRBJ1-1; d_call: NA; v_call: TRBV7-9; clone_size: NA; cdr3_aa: CASSLFKGNTEAFF; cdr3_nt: TGTGCCAGCAGCTTATTTAAGGGGAACACTGAAGCTTTCTTT
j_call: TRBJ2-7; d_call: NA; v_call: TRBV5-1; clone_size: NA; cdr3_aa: CASSLAHGSYEQYF; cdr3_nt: TGCGCCAGCAGCTTGGCCCACGGATCCTACGAGCAGTACTTC
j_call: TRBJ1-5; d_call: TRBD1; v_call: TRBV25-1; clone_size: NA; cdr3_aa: CASSGQGGNQPQHF; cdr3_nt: TGTGCCAGCAGTGGACAGGGTGGCAATCAGCCCCAGCATTTT
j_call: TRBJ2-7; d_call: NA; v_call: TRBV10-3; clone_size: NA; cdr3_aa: CAITGRDTSYEQYF; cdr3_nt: TGTGCCATCACCGGACGGGACACGTCCTACGAGCAGTACTTC
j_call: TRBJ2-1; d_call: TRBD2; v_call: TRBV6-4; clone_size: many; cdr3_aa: CASSPGLAGDRAGQFF; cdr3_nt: TGTGCCAGCAGTCCCGGGCTAGCGGGGGACCGCGCTGGGCAGTTCTTC
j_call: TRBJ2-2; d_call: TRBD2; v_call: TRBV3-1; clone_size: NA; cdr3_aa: CASSPGLAGTKLFF; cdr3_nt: TGTGCCAGCAGCCCGGGGCTAGCGGGGACCAAGCTGTTTTTT
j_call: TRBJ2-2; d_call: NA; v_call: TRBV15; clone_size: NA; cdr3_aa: CATSRGDMNTGELFF; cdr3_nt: TGTGCCACCAGCAGAGGGGATATGAACACCGGGGAGCTGTTTTTT
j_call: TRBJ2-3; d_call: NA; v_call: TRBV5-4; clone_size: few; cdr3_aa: CASSLDTIHTDTQYF; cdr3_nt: TGTGCCAGCAGCCTGGACACAATACACACAGATACGCAGTATTTT
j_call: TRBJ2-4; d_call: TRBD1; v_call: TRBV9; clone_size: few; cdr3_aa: CASSVYGTGGAKNIQYF; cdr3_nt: TGTGCCAGCAGCGTATATGGGACAGGGGGGGCCAAAAACATTCAGTACTTC
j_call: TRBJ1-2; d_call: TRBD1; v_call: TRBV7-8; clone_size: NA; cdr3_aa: CASSPWDRNYGYTF; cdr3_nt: TGTGCCAGCAGCCCCTGGGACAGGAACTATGGCTACACCTTC
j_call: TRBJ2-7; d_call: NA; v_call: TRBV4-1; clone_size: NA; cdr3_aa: CASSPVQSYEQYF; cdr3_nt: TGCGCCAGCAGCCCAGTGCAGAGCTACGAGCAGTACTTC
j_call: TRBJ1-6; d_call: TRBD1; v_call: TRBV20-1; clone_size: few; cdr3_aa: CSARDPDRTNSPLHF; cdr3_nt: TGCAGTGCTAGAGATCCGGACAGGACAAATTCACCCCTCCACTTT
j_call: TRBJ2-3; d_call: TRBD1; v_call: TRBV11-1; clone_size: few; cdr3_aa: CASSFQRTGQGGTDTQYF; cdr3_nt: TGTGCCAGCAGCTTCCAACGAACGGGACAGGGAGGCACAGATACGCAGTATTTT
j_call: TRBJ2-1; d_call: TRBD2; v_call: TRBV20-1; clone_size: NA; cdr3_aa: CSARPPGGLNEQFF; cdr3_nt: TGCAGTGCTAGACCACCGGGGGGACTCAATGAGCAGTTCTTC
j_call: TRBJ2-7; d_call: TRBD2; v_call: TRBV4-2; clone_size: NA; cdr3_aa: CASSSREREGRYEQYF; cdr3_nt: TGTGCCAGCAGCTCGCGTGAGCGGGAGGGCCGGTACGAGCAGTACTTC
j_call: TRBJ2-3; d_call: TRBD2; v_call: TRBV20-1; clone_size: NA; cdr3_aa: CSATSGGALVDTQYF; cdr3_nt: TGCAGTGCTACGAGCGGGGGGGCATTAGTAGATACGCAGTATTTT
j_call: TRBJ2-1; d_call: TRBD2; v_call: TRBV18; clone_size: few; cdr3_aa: CASSSWTDGLAGGHPNPNEQFF; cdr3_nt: TGTGCCAGCTCATCGTGGACGGATGGACTAGCGGGAGGCCACCCCAACCCCAATGAGCAGTTCTTC
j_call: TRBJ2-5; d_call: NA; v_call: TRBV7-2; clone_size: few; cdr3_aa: CASSLVAERTQYF; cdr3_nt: TGTGCCAGCAGCTTAGTAGCGGAACGGACCCAGTACTTC
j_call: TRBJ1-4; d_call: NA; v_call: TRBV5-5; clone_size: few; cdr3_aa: CASSFTGRTDEKLFF; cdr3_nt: TGTGCCAGCAGCTTCACAGGGCGGACAGATGAAAAACTGTTTTTT
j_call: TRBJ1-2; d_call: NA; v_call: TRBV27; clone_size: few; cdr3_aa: CASSFRDPSYGYTF; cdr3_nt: TGTGCCAGCAGTTTCCGGGATCCTTCCTATGGCTACACCTTC
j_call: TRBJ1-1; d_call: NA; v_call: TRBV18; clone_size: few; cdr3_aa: CASSPYIEDPGAFF; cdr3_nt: TGTGCCAGCTCACCTTATATCGAGGACCCTGGGGCTTTCTTT
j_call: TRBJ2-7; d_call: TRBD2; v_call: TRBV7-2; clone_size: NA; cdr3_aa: CASSLRREASYEQYF; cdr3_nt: TGTGCCAGCAGCTTACGGCGGGAGGCCTCCTACGAGCAGTACTTC
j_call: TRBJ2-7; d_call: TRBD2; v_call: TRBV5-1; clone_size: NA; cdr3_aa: CASSRGRAADSYEQYF; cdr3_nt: TGCGCCAGCAGCCGTGGGAGGGCAGCGGATTCCTACGAGCAGTACTTC
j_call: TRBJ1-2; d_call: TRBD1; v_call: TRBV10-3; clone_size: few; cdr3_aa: CAIRGGQGELNGYTF; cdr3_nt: TGTGCCATCCGAGGGGGACAGGGCGAGTTAAATGGCTACACCTTC
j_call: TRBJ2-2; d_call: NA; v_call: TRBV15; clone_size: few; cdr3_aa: CATSIGGGVNTGELFF; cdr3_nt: TGTGCCACCAGCATTGGAGGGGGCGTAAACACCGGGGAGCTGTTTTTT
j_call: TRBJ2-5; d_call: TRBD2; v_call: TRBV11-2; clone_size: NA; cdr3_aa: CASSLATGTSGTTQYF; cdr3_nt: TGTGCCAGCAGCTTGGCAACCGGGACTAGCGGGACTACCCAGTACTTC